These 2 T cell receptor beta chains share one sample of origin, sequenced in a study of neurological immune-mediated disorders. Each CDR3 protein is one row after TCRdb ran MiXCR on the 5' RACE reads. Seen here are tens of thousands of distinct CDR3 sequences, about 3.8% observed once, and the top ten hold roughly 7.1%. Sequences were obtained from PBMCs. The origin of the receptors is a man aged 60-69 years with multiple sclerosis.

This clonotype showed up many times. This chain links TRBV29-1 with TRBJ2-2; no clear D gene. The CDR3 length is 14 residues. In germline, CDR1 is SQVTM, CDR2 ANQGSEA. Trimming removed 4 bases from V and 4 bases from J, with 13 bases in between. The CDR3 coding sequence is TGCAGCGTTGGCGAAAGGGTTGGCACCGGGGAGCTGTTTTTT. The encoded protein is CSVGERVGTGELFF.

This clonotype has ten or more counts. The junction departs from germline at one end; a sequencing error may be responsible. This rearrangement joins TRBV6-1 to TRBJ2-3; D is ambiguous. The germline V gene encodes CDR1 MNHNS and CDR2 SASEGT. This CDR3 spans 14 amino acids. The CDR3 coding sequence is TGTGCCAGCAGAGAAGGATCCGGCACAGATACGCAGTATTTT. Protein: CASREGSGTDTQYF.